This TCR beta chain was captured by sequencing in a study of vaccination and CD4 T cells after COVID-19. Study-level background: Two mRNA vaccine doses were given, either BNT162b2 or mRNA-1273. Post-vaccine sampling followed dose two by a median 72 days (range 14 to 241).

The CDR3 spans 17 residues. Trimming stripped 5 bases from V and 2 bases from J, with 22 bases between. CDR1 and CDR2 from the germline V gene are SGHTA and FQGTGA. An Oncomine TCR Beta short-read assay was used to sequence the DNA from cultured CD4+ T cells. Each CDR3 protein gets one entry after TCRdb re-called the PCR reads with MiXCR. Of 15,000 to 18,000 distinct CDR3 sequences in the sample, about 43% were seen once. With regard to this clonotype: Antigen specificity is unknown.

The sample's treatment: approximately nine-day PBMC culture with coronavirus spike peptide pools or control peptides (ViraFEST assay). The starting material was CD4+ T cells from blood, cultured in vitro, obtained before SARS-CoV-2 vaccination. The chain couples TRBV7-3 to TRBJ2-7, with unresolved D. This TCR came from a human donor who had recovered from COVID-19. The CDR3 spells CASSPTPPLKRTYEQYF. The CDR3 DNA follows: TGTGCCAGCAGCCCTACGCCCCCTCTAAAAAGGACCTACGAGCAGTACTTC.